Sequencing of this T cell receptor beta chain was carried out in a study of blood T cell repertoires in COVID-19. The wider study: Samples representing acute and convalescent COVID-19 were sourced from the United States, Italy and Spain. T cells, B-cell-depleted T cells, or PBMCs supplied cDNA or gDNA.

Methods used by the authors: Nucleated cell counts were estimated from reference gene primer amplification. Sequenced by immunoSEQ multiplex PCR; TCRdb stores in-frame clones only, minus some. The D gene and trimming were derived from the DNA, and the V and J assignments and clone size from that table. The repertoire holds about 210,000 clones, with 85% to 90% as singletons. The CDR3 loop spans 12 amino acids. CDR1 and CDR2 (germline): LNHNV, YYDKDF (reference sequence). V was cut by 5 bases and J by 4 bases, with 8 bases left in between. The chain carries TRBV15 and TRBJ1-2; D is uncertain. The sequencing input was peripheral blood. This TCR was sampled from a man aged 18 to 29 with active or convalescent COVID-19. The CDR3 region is CATSAEGYGYTF. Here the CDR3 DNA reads TGTGCCACCAGCGCGGAAGGCTATGGCTACACCTTC. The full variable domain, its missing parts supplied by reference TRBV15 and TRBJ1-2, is DAMVIQNPRYQVTQFGKPVTLSCSQTLNHNVMYWYQQKSSQAPKLLFHYYDKDFNNEADTPDNFQSRRPNTSFCFLDIRSPGLGDTAMYLCATSAEGYGYTFGSGTRLTVV.